This T cell receptor (beta chain) was recovered during a study of immune reconstitution after stem cell transplant in scleroderma (dated by TCRdb to about 2017). Libraries were constructed by RT-PCR. Sequenced using an Illumina MiSeq. TCRdb redid the processing of the public reads, applying fastp at Q25 and MiXCR, and retained in-frame beta chains. Rows matching on CDR3 protein sequence are summarized as one entry with the most common DNA and genes. This sample holds more than 2,500 distinct CDR3 sequences; 3.6% were observed only once. The top ten clones comprise more than 3% of the sample. This clonotype counts as medium-sized (0.01 to 0.1%). What this receptor recognizes is not known. No quality values exist for individual bases; no much larger clone is one base distant. The CDR3 numbers 15 residues from cysteine through phenylalanine. The CDR3 DNA has 45 bases and is translated from base 1. The germline V gene encodes CDR1 DFQATT and CDR2 SNEGSKA (reference sequence). Germline trimming: 5 bases from V, 2 bases from J; junction bases outside gene matches: 11.

The clonotype originates from a human donor with systemic sclerosis. The sample was taken before or after autologous hematopoietic stem cell transplantation (not recorded which). Rearrangement joined TRBV20-1 to TRBJ2-7, with TRBD1 matching 8 junction bases. The bases read TGCAGTGCTCCCGTGGATGGGGACAGGACCTACGAGCAGTACTTC. Protein translation: CSAPVDGDRTYEQYF.